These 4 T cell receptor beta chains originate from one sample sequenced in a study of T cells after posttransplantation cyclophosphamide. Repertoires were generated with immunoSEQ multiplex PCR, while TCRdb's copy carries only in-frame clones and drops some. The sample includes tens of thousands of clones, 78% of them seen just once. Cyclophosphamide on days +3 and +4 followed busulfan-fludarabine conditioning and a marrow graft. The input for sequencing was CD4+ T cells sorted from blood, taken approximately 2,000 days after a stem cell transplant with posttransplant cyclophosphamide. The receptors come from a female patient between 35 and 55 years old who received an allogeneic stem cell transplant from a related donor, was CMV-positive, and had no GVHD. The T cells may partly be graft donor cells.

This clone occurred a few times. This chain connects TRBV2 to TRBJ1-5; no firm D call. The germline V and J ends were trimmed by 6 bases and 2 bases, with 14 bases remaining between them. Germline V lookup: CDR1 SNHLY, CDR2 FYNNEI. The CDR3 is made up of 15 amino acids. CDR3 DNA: TGTGCCAGCAGAGCACAGCCGTACGGCAATCAGCCCCAGCATTTT. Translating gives CASRAQPYGNQPQHF.

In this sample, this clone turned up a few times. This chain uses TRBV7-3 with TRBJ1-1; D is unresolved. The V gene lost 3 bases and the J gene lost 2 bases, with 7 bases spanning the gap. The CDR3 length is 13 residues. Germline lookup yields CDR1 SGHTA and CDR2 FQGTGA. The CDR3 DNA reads TGTGCCAGCAGCTTTGAGAGAAACACTGAAGCTTTCTTT. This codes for CASSFERNTEAFF.

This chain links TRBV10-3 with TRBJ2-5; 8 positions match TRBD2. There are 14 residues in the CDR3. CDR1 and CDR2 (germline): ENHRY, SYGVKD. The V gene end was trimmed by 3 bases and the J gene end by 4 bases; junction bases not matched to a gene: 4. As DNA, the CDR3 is TGTGCCATCAGTGATGGCCTAGCGGGAGAGACCCAGTACTTC. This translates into CAISDGLAGETQYF.

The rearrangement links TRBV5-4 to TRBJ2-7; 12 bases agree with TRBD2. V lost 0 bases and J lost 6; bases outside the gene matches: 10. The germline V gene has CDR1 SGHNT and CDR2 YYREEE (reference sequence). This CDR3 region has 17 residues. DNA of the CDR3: TGTGCCAGCAGCTTGGGACTAGCGGGGGCCCCCGACGGCGAGCAGTACTTC. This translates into CASSLGLAGAPDGEQYF.